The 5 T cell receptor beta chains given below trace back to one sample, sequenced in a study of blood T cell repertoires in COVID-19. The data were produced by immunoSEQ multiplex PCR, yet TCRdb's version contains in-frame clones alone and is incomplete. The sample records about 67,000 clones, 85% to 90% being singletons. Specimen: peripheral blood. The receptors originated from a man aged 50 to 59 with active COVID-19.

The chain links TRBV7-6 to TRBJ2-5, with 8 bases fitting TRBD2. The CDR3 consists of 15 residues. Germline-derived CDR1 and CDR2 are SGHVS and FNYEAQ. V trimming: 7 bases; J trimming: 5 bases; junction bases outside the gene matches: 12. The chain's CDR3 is CASTTLGGGGETQYF. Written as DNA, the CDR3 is TGTGCCAGCACCACCCTCGGGGGGGGTGGCGAGACCCAGTACTTC.

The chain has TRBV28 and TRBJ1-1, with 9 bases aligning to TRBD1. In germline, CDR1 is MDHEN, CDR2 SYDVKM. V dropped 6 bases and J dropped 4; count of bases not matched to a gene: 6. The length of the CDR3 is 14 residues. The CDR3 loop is CASRKQGAFTEAFF. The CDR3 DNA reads TGTGCCAGCAGAAAACAGGGGGCCTTCACTGAAGCTTTCTTT.

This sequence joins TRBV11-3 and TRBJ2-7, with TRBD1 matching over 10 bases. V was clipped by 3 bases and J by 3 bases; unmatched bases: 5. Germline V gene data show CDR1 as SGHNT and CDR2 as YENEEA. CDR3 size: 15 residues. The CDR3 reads CASSLIRDRGYEQYF. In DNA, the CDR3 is TGTGCCAGCAGCTTGATTCGGGACAGGGGCTACGAGCAGTACTTC.

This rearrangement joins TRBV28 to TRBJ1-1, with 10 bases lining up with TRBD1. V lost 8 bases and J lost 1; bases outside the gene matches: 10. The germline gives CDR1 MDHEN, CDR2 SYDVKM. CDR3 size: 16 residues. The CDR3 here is CASGPRTGGWNTEAFF. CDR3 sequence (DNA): TGTGCCAGCGGCCCTAGGACAGGGGGATGGAACACTGAAGCTTTCTTT.

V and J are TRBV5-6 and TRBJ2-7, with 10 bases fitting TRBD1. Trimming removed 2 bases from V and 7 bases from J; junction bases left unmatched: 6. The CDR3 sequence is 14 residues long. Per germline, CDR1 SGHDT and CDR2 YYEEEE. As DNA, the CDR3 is TGTGCCAGCAGCTTCCGGGACAGGGGTGGTGAGCAGTACTTC. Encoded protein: CASSFRDRGGEQYF.